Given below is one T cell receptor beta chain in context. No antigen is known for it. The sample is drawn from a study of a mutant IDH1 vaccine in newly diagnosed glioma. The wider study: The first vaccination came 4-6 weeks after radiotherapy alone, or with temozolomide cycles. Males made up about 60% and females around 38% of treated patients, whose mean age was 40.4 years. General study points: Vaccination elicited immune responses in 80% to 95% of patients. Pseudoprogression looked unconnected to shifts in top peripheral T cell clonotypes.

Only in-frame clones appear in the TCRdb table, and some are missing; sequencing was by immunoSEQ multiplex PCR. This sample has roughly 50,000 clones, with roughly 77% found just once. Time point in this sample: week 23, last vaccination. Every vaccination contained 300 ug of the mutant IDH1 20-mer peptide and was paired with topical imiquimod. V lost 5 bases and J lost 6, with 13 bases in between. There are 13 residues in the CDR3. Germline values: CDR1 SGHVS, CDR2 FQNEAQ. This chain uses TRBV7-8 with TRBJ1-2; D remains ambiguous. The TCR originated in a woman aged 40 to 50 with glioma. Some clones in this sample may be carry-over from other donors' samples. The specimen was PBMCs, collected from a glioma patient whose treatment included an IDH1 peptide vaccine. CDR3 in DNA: TGTGCCAGCAGCCCCCAGGCGAGTAATGGCTACACCTTC. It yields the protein CASSPQASNGYTF.